This T cell receptor beta chain was captured in a study of cytomegalovirus exposure and HLA in healthy donors. About the study: Later analysis reported that the 120 or so validation repertoires shared the platform of the approximately 670 first-cohort repertoires. The study's findings and limits: Cytomegalovirus association was assigned to 170 or so TCR beta chains.

The donors belonged to the approximately 130-subject validation cohort, separate from the roughly 720-subject first cohort. Assay used: immunoSEQ multiplex PCR; TCRdb lists only in-frame clones, some missing. Of 130,000 to 150,000 clones listed, about 91% are singletons. V was trimmed by 4 bases and J by 4 bases, leaving 14 bases between them. Germline-derived CDR1 and CDR2 are SGDLS and YYNGEE. The CDR3 is 14 residues long. As regards this clone: No antigen is known for it.

The rearrangement joins TRBV9 to TRBJ2-5; D gene ambiguous. The source is a man aged 18 to 29 in good health and CMV-seropositive. The sample comprised PBMCs. The chain's CDR3 is CASSFLTSAETQYF. CDR3 DNA: TGTGCCAGCAGCTTCCTGACTTCTGCAGAGACCCAGTACTTC.